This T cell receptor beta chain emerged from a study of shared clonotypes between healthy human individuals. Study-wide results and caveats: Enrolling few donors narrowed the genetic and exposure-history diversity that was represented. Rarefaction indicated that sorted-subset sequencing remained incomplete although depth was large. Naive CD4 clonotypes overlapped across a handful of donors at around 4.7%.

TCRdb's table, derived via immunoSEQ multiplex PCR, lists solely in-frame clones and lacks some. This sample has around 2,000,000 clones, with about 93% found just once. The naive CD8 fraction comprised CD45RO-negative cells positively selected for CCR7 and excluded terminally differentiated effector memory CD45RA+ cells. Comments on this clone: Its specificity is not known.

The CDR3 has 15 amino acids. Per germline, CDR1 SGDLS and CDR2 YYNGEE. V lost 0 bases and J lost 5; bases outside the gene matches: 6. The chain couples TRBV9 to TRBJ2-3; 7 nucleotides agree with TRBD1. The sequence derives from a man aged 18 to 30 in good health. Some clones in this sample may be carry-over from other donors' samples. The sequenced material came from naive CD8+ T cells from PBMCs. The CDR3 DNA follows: TGTGCCAGCAGCGTAGTCGAGGGGGCGGGAGATACGCAGTATTTT. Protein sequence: CASSVVEGAGDTQYF.